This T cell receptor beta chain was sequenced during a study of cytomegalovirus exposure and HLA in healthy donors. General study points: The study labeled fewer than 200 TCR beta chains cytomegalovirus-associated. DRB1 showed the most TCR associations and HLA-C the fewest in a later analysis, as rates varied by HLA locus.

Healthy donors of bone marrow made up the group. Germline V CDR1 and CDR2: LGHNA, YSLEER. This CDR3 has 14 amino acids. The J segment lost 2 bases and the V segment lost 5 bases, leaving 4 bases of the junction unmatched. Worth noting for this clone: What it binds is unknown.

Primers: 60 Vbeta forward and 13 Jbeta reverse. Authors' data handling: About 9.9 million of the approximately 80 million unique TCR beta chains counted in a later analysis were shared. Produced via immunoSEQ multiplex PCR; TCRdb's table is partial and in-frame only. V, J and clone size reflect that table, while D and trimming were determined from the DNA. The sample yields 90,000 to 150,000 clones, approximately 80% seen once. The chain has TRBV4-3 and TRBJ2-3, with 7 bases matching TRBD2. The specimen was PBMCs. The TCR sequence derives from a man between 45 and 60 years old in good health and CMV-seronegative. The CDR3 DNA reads TGCGCCAGCAGCATTCGGGACTACACAGATACGCAGTATTTT. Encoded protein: CASSIRDYTDTQYF.